This T cell receptor beta chain was obtained from a study of shared clonotypes between healthy human individuals. Whole-study context: CD4 naive and CD4 memory each took three plates per donor, while CD8 naive took two and CD8 memory one.

Per the authors' pipeline: Sequence data from immunoSEQ were junction-only and lacked quality scores; consequently, filtering differed. Produced via immunoSEQ multiplex PCR; TCRdb's table is partial and in-frame only. The D gene and trimming were derived from the DNA, and the V and J assignments and clone size from that table. The table includes over 2 million clones, about 90% detected once. For this clone: What it recognizes is unknown.

General study results and limits: In contrast to clonotypes shared by all four donors, non-shared clonotypes had lower generation probabilities. Clonotype sharing across a few donors was observed for about 5.2% of naive CD4 clonotypes.

The length of the CDR3 is 15 residues. V lost 2 bases, J lost 7 bases, and 7 bases stayed unmatched. CDR1 is SGHTA and CDR2 is FQGTGA in the germline V gene. The sample comprised naive CD4+ T cells from PBMCs. Documented subset: CD45RA+ positively selected. This clonotype was obtained from a man younger than 35 in good health. Some clones in this sample may be carry-over from other donors' samples. The chain joins TRBV7-3 to TRBJ2-1, with 8 bases lining up with TRBD2. CDR3 amino acids: CASSLLGTSGNEQFF. The DNA for the CDR3 is TGTGCCAGCAGCTTACTTGGGACTAGTGGTAATGAGCAGTTCTTC.